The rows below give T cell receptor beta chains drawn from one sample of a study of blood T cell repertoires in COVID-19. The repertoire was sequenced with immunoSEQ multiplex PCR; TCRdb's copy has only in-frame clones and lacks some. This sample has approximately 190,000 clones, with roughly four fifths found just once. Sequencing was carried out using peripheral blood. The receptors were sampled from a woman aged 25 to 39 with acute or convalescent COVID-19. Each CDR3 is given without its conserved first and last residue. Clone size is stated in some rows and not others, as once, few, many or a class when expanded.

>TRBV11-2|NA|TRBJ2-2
ASSLTLGPGELF
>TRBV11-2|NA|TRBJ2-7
ASREILAAEQY
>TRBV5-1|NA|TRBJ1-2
ASSLMGTGAGYT
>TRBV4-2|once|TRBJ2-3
ASSHDRAGGSDTQY
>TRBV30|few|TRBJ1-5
AWSDGTDDQPQH
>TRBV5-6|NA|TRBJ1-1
ASSLQGGTEAF
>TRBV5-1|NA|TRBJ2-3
ASSPGQSTDTQY
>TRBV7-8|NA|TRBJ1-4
ATKAGGDEKLF
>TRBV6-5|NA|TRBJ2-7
ASSRSRDSAYEQY
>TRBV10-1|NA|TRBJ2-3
ASSDRGRGMSTDTQY
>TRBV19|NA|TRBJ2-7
ASSVTGADEQY
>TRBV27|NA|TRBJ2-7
ASSSGTGGGNEQY
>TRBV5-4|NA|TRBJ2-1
ASSSQLGSYNEQF
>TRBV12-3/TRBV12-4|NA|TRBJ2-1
ASFPGGGEQF
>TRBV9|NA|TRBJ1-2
ASSPTTGGMHYGYT